The rows below give T cell receptor beta chains drawn from one sample of a study of glioma-infiltrating T cells. TCRdb re-called the multiplex PCR reads through MiXCR, storing one row per CDR3 protein. The sample lists some 90,000 distinct CDR3 sequences, roughly 39% occurring once. The material sequenced was glioma tissue, nonneoplastic brain tissue, or PBMCs (not recorded which). These receptors all stem from a human donor with low-grade glioma or glioblastoma, undergoing nonglioma brain surgery, or in good health (not recorded which). CDR3s include the opening cysteine and the closing phenylalanine or tryptophan. D genes are given only for firm matches. Clone sizes are given selectively: once, few, many, or a class where the clone is expanded.

>TRBJ2-1|TRBV7-9|NA|once
TGTGCCAGTAGCTTATTGATGGGAACTTCCCTTGATGAGCACTTCTTC
CASSLLMGTSLDEHFF
>TRBJ1-2|TRBV28|NA|NA
TGCGCCAGAAGTCGTTCGCTTAACTATGGCTACACCTTC
CARSRSLNYGYTF
>TRBJ2-1|TRBV2|TRBD2|many
TGTGCCAGCAGTGCCGGGACTAGCGGAGCGGTCGCAAAGCGGTTCTTC
CASSAGTSGAVAKRFF
>TRBJ1-2|TRBV7-2|NA|many
TGTGCCAGCAGCTTCGCACTATCAGGGTACCACTATGGCTACACCTTC
CASSFALSGYHYGYTF
>TRBJ1-2|TRBV7-2|TRBD1|NA
TGTGCCAGCAGCTTAGGGGACAGGGCTAGCTATGGCTACACCTTC
CASSLGDRASYGYTF
>TRBJ1-5|TRBV7-9|NA|many
TGTGCCAGCAGCTTACAGGATTATCAGCCCCAGCATTTT
CASSLQDYQPQHF
>TRBJ2-1|TRBV7-9|TRBD1|many
TGTGCCAGCAGTCGGGACAGGGCGACTCGTTACAATGAGCAGTTCTTC
CASSRDRATRYNEQFF
>TRBJ2-7|TRBV6-2/TRBV6-3|NA|many
TGTGCCAGCAGTTTCGGCAGGAATTACGAGCAGTACTTC
CASSFGRNYEQYF
>TRBJ2-7|TRBV20-1|TRBD2|NA
TGCAGGGCTAGCGGGGGGACGCGGGAGCAGTACTTC
CRASGGTREQYF
>TRBJ2-5|TRBV3-1|TRBD2|once
TGTGCCAGCAGCAAGGGACTAGCGGGAGCTGGGGCCCAGTACTTC
CASSKGLAGAGAQYF
>TRBJ2-7|TRBV27|TRBD2|NA
TGTGCCAGCAGTCTGACTAGCGGGAGACGGTACGAGCAGTACTTC
CASSLTSGRRYEQYF
>TRBJ2-7|TRBV20-1|NA|many
TGCAGTGCTAGCCTCTCACTCAGGGGCGTCTCGACCGAGCAGTACTTC
CSASLSLRGVSTEQYF
>TRBJ1-5|TRBV7-9|NA|many
TGTGCCAGCAGCTTTGGCGAGCAGCCCCAGCATTTT
CASSFGEQPQHF
>TRBJ1-2|TRBV30|NA|few
TGTGCCTGGAGAAATACGGGGACTTATGGCTACACCTTC
CAWRNTGTYGYTF
>TRBJ2-7|TRBV6-2/TRBV6-3|NA|many
TGTGCCAGCAGTTACTCGAATGGGAACGAGCAGTACTTC
CASSYSNGNEQYF
>TRBJ2-3|TRBV20-1|TRBD2|NA
TGCAGTGCCACCAGCAGAGATACCCTAGCGGGAGCACCCACAGATACGCAGTATTTT
CSATSRDTLAGAPTDTQYF
>TRBJ2-7|TRBV4-1|TRBD1|NA
TGCGCCAGAAGTTCCGGACAGGGGAGGGCCTACGAGCAGTACTTC
CARSSGQGRAYEQYF
>TRBJ1-5|TRBV28|TRBD1|NA
TGTGCCAGGAGAGCGGGACAGAGAAGCAATCGGCCCCAGCATTTT
CARRAGQRSNRPQHF
>TRBJ1-1|TRBV28|NA|NA
TGTGCCAGCCGGGGACGGAGGTTGAGCACTGAAGCTTTCTTT
CASRGRRLSTEAFF
>TRBJ2-3|TRBV10-1|NA|NA
TGCGCCAGCAGTCACTCGGGTTTAACAGATACGCAGTATTTT
CASSHSGLTDTQYF
>TRBJ2-7|TRBV4-1|TRBD1|many
TGCGCCAGCAGCCTCCTCCTTGGGACAGGGGGCTACGAGCAGTACTTC
CASSLLLGTGGYEQYF
>TRBJ1-1|TRBV7-9|NA|many
TGTGCCAGCAGCTTACCTAAGGTGAACACTGAAGCTTTCTTT
CASSLPKVNTEAFF
>TRBJ2-1|TRBV6-9|NA|NA
TGTGCCAGCAGTTACGCGGGCGCTCCCTACAATGAGCAGTTTTTC
CASSYAGAPYNEQFF
>TRBJ2-1|TRBV28|NA|once
TGTGCCAGCAGTTTAAGGGAAACGGGGTCCTATGAGCAGTTCTTC
CASSLRETGSYEQFF
>TRBJ2-5|TRBV7-2|NA|many
TGTGCCAGCAGCCAGACCGTGCAAGAGACCCAGTACTTC
CASSQTVQETQYF
>TRBJ2-1|TRBV6-1|TRBD2|once
TGTGCCAGCACCCCCAGACTAGCGGGGGGGGACAATGAGCAGTTCTTC
CASTPRLAGGDNEQFF
>TRBJ1-6|TRBV28|TRBD1|NA
TGTGCCAGCAGCGCAACAGGGGTTCATCAGCCCCTCCACTTT
CASSATGVHQPLHF
>TRBJ2-2|TRBV6-1|TRBD1|many
TGTGCCAGCAGCCGAACAGGGGGAACCGGGGAGCTGTTTTTT
CASSRTGGTGELFF
>TRBJ1-1|TRBV6-5|TRBD1|many
TGTGCCAGCAGTTACCGACAGGGGAGCACTGAAGCTTTCTTT
CASSYRQGSTEAFF
>TRBJ2-3|TRBV5-1|NA|NA
TGCGCCAGCAGCTTCGCAGAGTTAGCACGAACAGATACGCAGTATTTT
CASSFAELARTDTQYF
>TRBJ2-5|TRBV12-3/TRBV12-4|TRBD1|NA
TGTGCCAGCAGTTTAGCCTTGACAGGGGGCGAAGAGAGCCAGTACTTC
CASSLALTGGEESQYF
>TRBJ1-5|TRBV6-1|NA|NA
TGTGCCAGCAGTGCGGACAGTGCCTTTGGGCCCCAGCATTTT
CASSADSAFGPQHF
>TRBJ1-1|TRBV20-1|NA|NA
TGCAGTGCGACCAGGGGAGGCACTGAAGCTTTCTTT
CSATRGGTEAFF
>TRBJ2-1|TRBV5-4|TRBD2|many
TGTGCCAGCAGCTCAAAGACTAGCGGGCCCTCCTACAATGAGCAGTTCTTC
CASSSKTSGPSYNEQFF
>TRBJ2-2|TRBV19|NA|many
TGTGCCAGTAGTATAGTCTGGACCGGGGAGCTGTTTTTT
CASSIVWTGELFF
>TRBJ2-7|TRBV7-9|NA|many
TGTGCCAGCAGCTTATCGGCTAATGAGCAGTACTTC
CASSLSANEQYF
>TRBJ1-3|TRBV18|NA|many
TGTGCCAGCTCATCGACGACAGGAGGGAGGAACACCATATATTTT
CASSSTTGGRNTIYF
>TRBJ1-1|TRBV7-2|NA|NA
TGTGCCAGCAGATTATCCCACGCGGAAGCTTTCTTT
CASRLSHAEAFF
>TRBJ2-7|TRBV3-1|TRBD1|many
TGTGCCAGCAGCCTCACGGGACAGTACGAGCAGTACTTC
CASSLTGQYEQYF
>TRBJ2-7|TRBV6-9|NA|NA
TGTGCCAGCAGTTCCATGTACGAGCAGTGCTTC
CASSSMYEQCF
>TRBJ1-5|TRBV20-1|NA|once
TGCAGTGCCCAAGGAGGGCCGGACAATCAGTTCCAGCATTTT
CSAQGGPDNQFQHF
>TRBJ2-2|TRBV19|NA|NA
TGTGCCAGTAGTACCGGCCCCTGGGAGCTGTTTTTT
CASSTGPWELFF
>TRBJ1-1|TRBV5-4|TRBD1|many
TGTGCCAGCAGCTTGGGGGGAGGGACAGATAACACTGAAGCTTTCTTT
CASSLGGGTDNTEAFF
>TRBJ2-3|TRBV7-6|TRBD2|NA
TGTGCCAGCAGCTCCGGGACTAATGGCACAGATACGCAGTATTTT
CASSSGTNGTDTQYF
>TRBJ2-4|TRBV27|NA|NA
TGTGCCAGCAGTTTATTCCAGTGGGACATTCAGTACTTC
CASSLFQWDIQYF
>TRBJ2-5|TRBV6-1|TRBD2|many
TGTGCCAGCAAACCAGCGGGAGGCCGGGGAGAGACCCAGTACTTC
CASKPAGGRGETQYF
>TRBJ2-5|TRBV6-4|TRBD2|many
TGTGCCAGCAGTGAAGCGGGGGGGCGCCAAGAGACCCAGTACTTC
CASSEAGGRQETQYF
>TRBJ1-2|TRBV6-1|TRBD1|many
TGTGCCAGCAGTCGGGACAGGGCAAACTATGGCTACACCTTC
CASSRDRANYGYTF
>TRBJ2-7|TRBV11-2|NA|many
TGTGCCAGCAGCTCCTTAGGGGGAACGAAAGGCGAGCAGTACTTC
CASSSLGGTKGEQYF
>TRBJ2-2|TRBV7-9|NA|many
TGTGCCAGCAGCTTACCCGGGGAGCTGTTTTTT
CASSLPGELFF
>TRBJ2-1|TRBV19|TRBD2|many
TGTGCCAGTAGTGGGCTACTAGCGGGAGGGTACAATGAGCAGTTCTTC
CASSGLLAGGYNEQFF
>TRBJ1-3|TRBV7-9|NA|many
TGTGCCAGCAGCCCTAAGTCTACAGGAAACACCATATATTTT
CASSPKSTGNTIYF
>TRBJ2-1|TRBV12-3/TRBV12-4|TRBD2|many
TGTGCCAGCAGTTTTGGGACTAGCGGGAGAAGGAATGAGCAGTTCTTC
CASSFGTSGRRNEQFF
>TRBJ1-2|TRBV4-2|NA|many
TGTGCCAGCAGCCAAGGAACGTTTAACTATGGCTACACCTTC
CASSQGTFNYGYTF
>TRBJ2-2|TRBV14|NA|NA
TGTGCCAGCAGCCAAGATCTCAAGGGGGTATTCACCGGGGAGCTGTTTTTT
CASSQDLKGVFTGELFF
>TRBJ2-2|TRBV11-3|NA|NA
TGTGCCAGCAGCCCGAGAGACGGGAGTTTCAACACCGGGGAGCCGTTTTTT
CASSPRDGSFNTGEPFF
>TRBJ1-1|TRBV20-1|TRBD1|NA
TGCAGTGATACGAAGGCAGGGGGCTGGAACACTGAAGCTTTCTTC
CSDTKAGGWNTEAFF
>TRBJ1-1|TRBV7-2|NA|NA
TGTGCCAGCAGATACGATAGGAGGAGCATGAACACTGAAGCTTTCTTT
CASRYDRRSMNTEAFF
>TRBJ1-2|TRBV6-1|NA|many
TGTGCCAGCAGTATCGCGGGGCGAATCGGCGGCTACACCTTC
CASSIAGRIGGYTF
>TRBJ2-7|TRBV29-1|NA|NA
TGCAGCGTTGCCGGGGGGCCCTACGAGCAGTACTTC
CSVAGGPYEQYF